Described below is a single T cell receptor (beta chain) sequence and its context. Its antigen remains unidentified. Base quality data are lacking; no much larger clone is found one base away. Receptor amplification or capture employed the immunoSEQ multiplex PCR assay. A mixture of 60 forward primers for TCR Vbeta segments and 13 reverse primers for TCR Jbeta segments was used in the multiplex PCR. A multiplex PCR assay on genomic DNA amplified the CDR3 region of rearranged TCR beta genes. The Illumina HiSeq System was used to sequence the amplified TCR beta libraries as 87-base-pair reads. As for the original processing: Across the 500 to 700 repertoires, a later analysis counted 60 million to 90 million unique TCR beta chains, some 11 million of which were shared by at least two donors. Raw reads were error-corrected and collapsed into unique sequences by a nearest-neighbor algorithm in which closely related sequences were merged to remove PCR and sequencing errors. V, D and J gene segments were assigned by aligning CDR3 sequences to IMGT reference sequences. For a sequence to be retained, at least a six-nucleotide match to both a V gene segment and a J gene segment was required. Rearrangements were called productive when the CDR3 lacked stop codons and stayed in frame with V and J; all others were non-productive. Following IMGT convention, CDR3 was defined as the stretch from the second conserved V-encoded cysteine to the conserved J-encoded phenylalanine. The earlier analysis of 500 to 650 of the donors excluded any sequence lacking an unambiguous match to a single V gene segment. An earlier analysis of fewer than 750 of the donors called V segments functional above 56.7% productive rearrangements and segregating when the between-donor standard deviation exceeded 5%. A statistical classification framework was built to diagnose cytomegalovirus status from the catalog of TCR beta chain sequences. In a later analysis, V and J genes were assigned by comparing TCR nucleotide sequences against IMGT/GENE-DB human TR gene sequences. A later analysis assigned CDR3 sequences and most-parsimonious VDJ recombination scenarios with the TCRdist pipeline. In a later analysis, each TCR beta chain was defined by its CDR3 amino acid sequence together with its V-gene family, and reads lacking a unique V-gene family were excluded. A later analysis removed several hundred highly shared, low-generation-probability nucleotide sequences to deal with suspected cross-contamination and a sequencing artifact. A later analysis calculated a clonal expansion index for each public chain from normalized within-repertoire ranks of inferred template counts. In a later analysis, generation probabilities were computed using a VDJ recombination model fitted to out-of-frame rearrangements, and the results were checked against IGoR. Hypergeometric tests were used in a later analysis to score TCR-TCR, TCR-HLA and TCR-CMV co-occurrence, with a repertoire-size bias correction applied to the TCR pairs. False discovery rates were estimated in a later analysis by permuting HLA or CMV assignments 20 times. In a later analysis, co-occurring TCRs were grouped using DBSCAN, and TCRdist sequence similarity was added for clustering within HLA-allele-positive subsets. Co-occurrence clustering excluded repertoires with fewer than 30,000 or more than 120,000 public chains, plus five with anomalous nucleotide sharing. TCRdb obtained this table from immuneACCESS and retained in-frame rearrangements with V and J assigned. These tables miss some clones; where compared with another copy, unresolved V genes account for less than half of the shortfall, and the remainder is unexplained. V, J and clone size are taken as reported in that table, and D and trimming were inferred from the DNA itself. For this sample there are some 95,000 clones; approximately 71% appear just once. The top ten clones comprise about 16% of the sample.

In total, around 600 healthy bone marrow donors made up the cohort. At the time of sampling, all cohort members were nominally healthy, though unrecorded immune exposures were likely present. The donor was CMV seropositive and belonged to the group of some 290 seropositive cohort members. A peripheral blood sample was collected from each donor, and TCR beta sequencing was performed on peripheral blood mononuclear cells. Genomic DNA was extracted from the blood cell samples with the Qiagen DNeasy Blood Extraction Kit. This specimen comes from a study of cytomegalovirus exposure and HLA in healthy donors (dated by TCRdb to 2016 to 2017). Concerning the study at large: An earlier analysis of more than 550 of the donors reported over 250 Gb of sequence data and 117 million unique TCR beta sequences obtained from approximately 180 million T cells. The study profiled the T cell repertoires of some 610 subjects by immunosequencing and related them to cytomegalovirus serostatus. Every discovery cohort repertoire had been produced on one sequencing platform. In addition to the first cohort of 650 to 800 subjects, a separate validation cohort of 120 different subjects was used. A later analysis re-examined previously published TCR beta repertoires from more than 550 donors and added high-resolution HLA genotyping to investigate patterns of TCR occurrence. An early release covering over 500 HLA-typed donors comprised about 320 gigabases of sequencing data and 85 million to 100 million unique TCR sequences. About five DR-DQ haplotypes were handled as single units for association and clustering because linkage in the cohort was strong. HLA typing included class I and class II loci at four-digit resolution. To predict cytomegalovirus infection status, the study combined high-throughput TCR immunosequencing, statistical association of individual TCRs with disease status, and machine learning. Among 300 to 450 genotyped donors of the cohort, an average of around 240,000 unique TCR beta nucleotide sequences were sequenced per donor, 15% to 20% of them non-productive. To decide whether each TCR beta V gene segment behaved as functional or pseudogenic, an earlier analysis of 587 of the donors relied on high-throughput TCR beta sequencing. Rather than drawing on any new phenotypic data, the later analysis identified candidate immune exposures from TCR beta sequences and the way those sequences occurred across donors. A later genetic analysis used genome-wide SNP genotypes for about three fifths of the 666 donors, treating that subset as a discovery cohort. The study was designed to test whether signatures of past pathogen exposure could be identified by cataloging public T cell receptors. Typing coverage varied by locus: about 620-640 donors for A, B, C, DRB1 and DQB1; 522 for DQA1; some 610 for DPA1; 450 to 480 for DPB1. The genetic ancestry cluster associated with self-reported Caucasian donors included roughly four fifths of the 398 genotyped donors. Donor age, sex, ethnicity and CMV serostatus were collected together with the repertoire data.

Findings and caveats that apply to the study as a whole: When HLA alleles, especially DR and DQ, strongly co-occurred, TCR associations were difficult to assign to individual alleles. While some public TCRs were present in many individuals, most TCR sequences turned up only very rarely across donors. A total of 150 or so TCR beta chains were listed by the study as associated with cytomegalovirus. According to a later analysis, parvovirus B19, influenza, CMV and Epstein-Barr virus appeared linked to several top co-occurrence clusters. HLA typing was unavailable for some donors at each locus, so association tests used only the typed subset. A later genetic analysis associated a missense DCLRE1C variant with V-gene and J-gene trimming of TCR beta chains, and an independent cohort replicated the association. Linkage disequilibrium might explain the correlated functional status among segregating V segments, but an unknown experimental factor could not be ruled out. According to the authors, the approach could potentially be generalized to other disease states and immunological phenotypes. The only immune exposure information available for the cohort was CMV serostatus. An earlier analysis of approximately 530 of the donors showed that most TCR beta V segments appeared in productive rearrangements either about 87% or about 30% of the time, which broadly matched IMGT annotations. A cluster of highly shared sequence variants was judged likely to represent a technical artifact of the sequencing pipeline. Roughly uniform sequencing depth across donors was assumed in presence/absence analyses, although this assumption may not hold. Only TCR beta chains were sequenced in this cohort, and the absence of alpha or paired-chain data limited detectable features. Compared with the roughly 710-donor mean, donors in an Asian-associated ancestry cluster had fewer N-insertions in productive TCRs, according to a later genetic analysis. A further reported finding was that TCR beta sequences accurately predicted the HLA-A and HLA-B alleles for most subjects in the first cohort. A later analysis found that TCR association rates varied across HLA loci, with DRB1 alleles showing the most associated TCRs and HLA-C alleles the fewest. In vitro tests confirmed that a few of the cytomegalovirus-associated TCR beta chains recognize cytomegalovirus antigens. Because counts were too low, roughly 17 rarely observed V segments, including chromosome 9 orphons, were left out of the earlier analysis of several hundred of the donors. A later analysis found that most CMV-associated TCR beta chains appeared HLA-restricted, with HLA associations seemingly driven largely by CMV exposure. The classifier was reported to diagnose cytomegalovirus status with high specificity and sensitivity in both the original cohort and the validation cohort. In a later analysis, HLA-associated TCR beta chains showed more clonal expansion and lower generation probabilities than non-associated chains that were equally common. Specific HLA alleles were associated with around 18,000 TCR beta sequences at a false discovery rate of 0.05 in a later analysis.

What was sequenced was PBMCs. This TCR was recovered from a woman younger than 30 in good health and CMV-seropositive.

Here is the DNA: TGTGCCAGTAGTATAGTCCGGGTGGGGCAAAATCAGCCCCAGCATTTT. This sequence encodes CASSIVRVGQNQPQHF. The V and J segments used are TRBV19 and TRBJ1-5; a tentative D match to TRBD1 spans 5 bases. The CDR3 spans 16 residues, from the cysteine through the phenylalanine. The kept DNA is CDR3 alone, 48 bases in frame from the first base. As encoded in the germline V gene (reference sequence), CDR1 is LNHDA while CDR2 is SQIVND. Deletion took 1 base off V and 4 bases off J, with a span of 14 bases between the germline ends.